This passage covers 5 T cell receptor beta chains from one sample sequenced in a study of patients and donors after allogeneic stem cell transplantation. TCRdb re-called the RT-PCR reads through MiXCR, storing one row per CDR3 protein. The data contain about 410,000 distinct CDR3 sequences, around 16% of them singletons. The sample taken for sequencing was blood, either unsorted or a sorted T cell fraction (not recorded which). The receptors shown here come from a human donor who was either an allogeneic HSCT recipient or a stem cell or donor lymphocyte infusion donor (not recorded which). It is not recorded whose cells these are; they may come from a transplant donor.

About this clonotype: One end of the junction is discordant with germline, which a read error may explain. V gene TRBV12-3 or TRBV12-4 combines with J gene TRBJ2-7; D is perhaps TRBD1 (5 bases). This CDR3 is 15 amino acids long. The CDR3 region has the DNA TGTGCCAGCAGTTTGACTCTAGACAGCGCCTACGAGCAGCACTTC. Translated: CASSLTLDSAYEQHF.

This chain uses TRBV7-3 with TRBJ2-7, with 9 bases that match TRBD1. The CDR3 totals 15 residues. CDR1 and CDR2 from the germline V gene are SGHTA and FQGTGA. The V gene end was trimmed by 6 bases and the J gene end by 0 bases; junction bases not matched to a gene: 6. The CDR3 protein is CASRQTGGSSYEQYF. The DNA of the CDR3 is TGTGCCAGCAGACAGACAGGGGGAAGCTCCTACGAGCAGTACTTC.

A few counts support this clonotype. The V and J genes are TRBV9 and TRBJ2-3, with 11 bases that match TRBD2. Germline V gene data show CDR1 as SGDLS and CDR2 as YYNGEE. This CDR3 contains 15 residues. Losses at the gene ends were 3 bases for V and 6 bases for J; bases not matched to a gene: 6. CDR3 sequence: CASSGLAGGQDTQYF. In nucleotides, the CDR3 is TGTGCCAGCAGCGGATTAGCGGGGGGGCAGGATACGCAGTATTTT.

This clonotype was counted only a few times. The V and J genes are TRBV12-3 or TRBV12-4 and TRBJ1-2; D uncertain. V was clipped by 1 base and J by 7 bases, with 7 bases between them. CDR3 length: 12 residues. CDR3 in amino acids: CASSLDRVGYTF. In DNA form, the CDR3 reads TGTGCCAGCAGTTTAGATAGGGTTGGCTACACCTTC.

In its sample, this clonotype was seen a few times. The rearrangement joins TRBV5-5 to TRBJ1-2, with D possibly being TRBD1 (6 bases). V dropped 4 bases and J dropped 3 bases, with 13 bases sitting between them. From germline, CDR1 is SGHKS and CDR2 YYEKEE (reference sequence). The CDR3 totals 14 residues. CDR3 nucleotide sequence: TGTGCCAGCAGCCCCCCCGGGACACACTATGGCTACACCTTC. Translation: CASSPPGTHYGYTF.